This TCR beta chain was captured by sequencing in a study of shared clonotypes between healthy human individuals. Into CD45RA+ naive and CD45RA-negative memory subsets, the CD4+ cells were split. CDR3 length equals 16 residues. V was clipped by 5 bases and J by 8 bases; unmatched bases: 13. Per the germline V gene, CDR1 is SGHTA and CDR2 is FQGNSA. Sequencing was performed with immunoSEQ multiplex PCR; in TCRdb, only in-frame clones are kept and a portion is missing. There are millions of clones in the sample; 85% to 95% occur only once, and more than 0.12% lies in the top ten. The chain couples TRBV7-2 to TRBJ2-4, with TRBD2 matching over 9 bases. The receptor was derived from a man aged 18 to 29 in good health. The sequenced sample was naive CD4+ T cells sorted from blood. Subset given: CD45RA+ positively selected. The CDR3: CASSPLRAGGSDIQYF. The CDR3 nucleotides read TGTGCCAGCAGCCCCTTACGGGCGGGAGGGTCGGACATTCAGTACTTC.